This T cell receptor beta chain is from a study of vaccination effects on CD4 cells after COVID-19. Subsequent to approximately 11 days of culture, CD4+ T cells were isolated. The cohort was immunized with two doses of either the BNT162b2 or mRNA-1273 vaccine. This clone was counted a few times. What it recognizes is unknown. The CDR3 is 14 residues long. Trimming removed 3 bases from V and 4 bases from J, with 12 bases in between. The V gene's germline CDR1 is LNHDA and CDR2 SQIVND (reference sequence). The data were produced by immunoSEQ multiplex PCR, yet TCRdb's version contains in-frame clones alone and is incomplete. The repertoire holds 57,000 or so clones, just under 80% seen once, with around 4% in the top ten.

The chain has TRBV19 and TRBJ1-1; possibly TRBD1 for D (5 bases). The input for sequencing was CD4+ T cells from PBMCs cultured without peptide, taken after COVID-19 vaccination. The sequence derives from a human donor who received a COVID-19 vaccine. This CDR3 reads CASSIAQGGTEAFF. The CDR3 DNA follows: TGTGCCAGTAGTATCGCTCAGGGCGGCACTGAAGCTTTCTTT.